This T cell receptor (beta chain) was recovered during a study of T-cell reconstitution after alpha-beta-depleted transplantation in children. Germline V gives CDR1 SGHAT, CDR2 FQNNGV. The CDR3 covers 16 residues. Trimming removed 1 base from V and 1 base from J, with 13 bases in between. This clonotype has ten or more counts. The authors prepared the TCRbeta library with unique molecular identifiers. MiXCR was run by TCRdb on the PCR reads, yielding one entry per CDR3 protein. The sample yields about 7,200 distinct CDR3 sequences, approximately 5.3% seen once. The rearrangement joins TRBV11-2 to TRBJ2-5; D is ambiguous. The input for sequencing was PBMCs, mostly from graft donor cells, taken 180 days after TCRalphabeta/CD19-depleted stem cell transplant. The TCR sequence derives from a child in the first two years of life who had a stem cell transplant for acute myeloid leukemia, so the T cells may come from the graft donor. The chain's CDR3 is CASSLVVQPVQETQYF. The CDR3 nucleotides are TGTGCCAGCAGCTTAGTCGTGCAGCCTGTCCAAGAGACCCAGTACTTC.